Only a few counts were recorded for the clone carrying this TCR beta chain. The antigen remains unidentified. CDR3 length: 13 residues. Germline V lookup: CDR1 DFQATT, CDR2 SNEGSKA (reference sequence). V lost 3 bases and J lost 3, with 6 bases in between. Conversion of TCR transcripts into cDNA relied on 5'RACE template switching, which added a universal primer site and UMIs. Each CDR3 protein is one row after TCRdb ran MiXCR on the 5' RACE reads. In the table there are 200,000 to 300,000 distinct CDR3 sequences, around 6.7% of which are singletons. The entry originates in a study of T cells after yellow fever vaccination. Study details: With SMART-Seq v4 Ultra Low Input, the fractions containing low cell numbers were prepared. Study-wide findings and caveats: Contaminants from the bulk population, in the form of abundant clonotypes, could be found in FACS-sorted repertoires. Overlap between CD4 and CD8 compartments was detected for a small share of clonotypes.

The sequenced sample was CD4+ T cells sorted from PBMCs, obtained on the day of the yellow fever booster vaccination. This chain uses TRBV20-1 with TRBJ2-6; D is ambiguous. This TCR was sampled from a man aged 25-45 years who received the YFV17D yellow fever vaccine. The CDR3 region is CSARLDGANVLTF. In nucleotides, the CDR3 is TGCAGTGCTAGGTTGGATGGGGCCAACGTCCTGACTTTC.